This is a list of T cell receptor beta chains from one sample in a study of early T cells in non-severe SARS-CoV-2 infection. MiXCR, run by TCRdb on the 5' RACE reads, gives a single entry per CDR3 protein. Here the sample spans about 64,000 distinct CDR3 sequences, 7.5% to 9% being singletons. Here the sequenced sample was whole blood, taken at baseline. Receptors originate from an adult who was a healthcare worker with PCR-confirmed SARS-CoV-2 infection or an uninfected control (not recorded which). The CDR3 runs from the conserved cysteine through the conserved F or W. D genes are given only for firm matches. Expanded clones are given a class, and other clones once, few, many or no size at all.

J gene | V gene | clone size | D gene | CDR3 DNA | CDR3 protein
TRBJ2-2 | TRBV5-4 | few | TRBD2 | TGTGCCAGCAGCCGCCAACTAGCGGGAGTCCCCGGGGAGCTGTTTTTT | CASSRQLAGVPGELFF
TRBJ1-1 | TRBV3-1 | few | TRBD1 | TGTGCCAGCAGCTTATATCAGGGGGTGGAGACTGAAGCTTTCTTT | CASSLYQGVETEAFF
TRBJ2-5 | TRBV6-6 | many | - | TGTGCCAGCAGTCCAGGCGGCTGGCGAGAGACCCAGTACTTC | CASSPGGWRETQYF
TRBJ2-3 | TRBV12-3/TRBV12-4 | many | - | TGTGCCAGCAGTTTTGGCGGATATAGCACAGATACGCAGTATTTT | CASSFGGYSTDTQYF
TRBJ2-7 | TRBV6-2/TRBV6-3 | few | - | TGTGCCAGCAGCCTTGCGCTGCACGACGAGCAGTACTTC | CASSLALHDEQYF
TRBJ2-1 | TRBV12-5 | few | TRBD2 | TGTGCTAGTGGTTTGCAGGCTAGCGGGAGAGGAAATGAGCAGTTCTTC | CASGLQASGRGNEQFF
TRBJ2-7 | TRBV7-2 | - | TRBD2 | TGTGCCAGCAGCTTCCGACTAGCGGGAGCCTACGAGCAGTACTTC | CASSFRLAGAYEQYF
TRBJ2-4 | TRBV7-9 | many | - | TGTGCCAGCAGCTCCCTACCCCATTTCCCTCAGTACTTC | CASSSLPHFPQYF
TRBJ2-3 | TRBV12-3/TRBV12-4 | few | TRBD2 | TGTGCCAGCAGTTTCTCCGAGGTAGCGGGTACGCAGTATTTT | CASSFSEVAGTQYF
TRBJ2-7 | TRBV6-2/TRBV6-3 | many | - | TGTGCCAGCAGTTACTCAAACTACGAGCAGTACTTC | CASSYSNYEQYF
TRBJ2-5 | TRBV29-1 | many | TRBD1 | TGCAGCGTTGGGAGCCTTGCCCCGACAGGGGTGAGGCAAGAGACCCAGTACTTC | CSVGSLAPTGVRQETQYF
TRBJ2-5 | TRBV20-1 | few | - | TGCAGTGCTAGGATTTTTCAAGAGACCCAGTACTTC | CSARIFQETQYF
TRBJ2-1 | TRBV5-1 | - | TRBD2 | TGCGCCAGCAGCCGGGAGGGGCTAGCGTTTTTCCATGAGCAGTTCTTC | CASSREGLAFFHEQFF
TRBJ1-6 | TRBV20-1 | few | - | TGCAGTGCTAGAGATAGCGGGGGGCGGTCACCCCTCCACTTT | CSARDSGGRSPLHF
TRBJ2-1 | TRBV18 | few | - | TGTGCCAGCTCACTTCAGGGTGGGGGAATGGAGCAGTTCTTC | CASSLQGGGMEQFF
TRBJ2-1 | TRBV7-2 | many | - | TGTGCCAGCAGCTCCCGGGACTCTAACAATGAGCAGTTCTTC | CASSSRDSNNEQFF
TRBJ1-1 | TRBV12-3/TRBV12-4 | - | TRBD1 | TGTGCCAGCAGTTTTTCGGGACAGGGGAACACTGAAGCTTTCTTT | CASSFSGQGNTEAFF
TRBJ2-7 | TRBV7-9 | many | TRBD1 | TGTGCCAGCAGCTTCCGGGACAGTAGCCACGAGCAGTACTTC | CASSFRDSSHEQYF
TRBJ2-1 | TRBV5-4 | many | TRBD1 | TGTGCCAGCAGCTCCCGGGACAGGGTTTACAATGAGCAGTTCTTC | CASSSRDRVYNEQFF
TRBJ2-7 | TRBV6-2/TRBV6-3 | many | - | TGTGCCAGCGGTCGACCCGGGGCTATCTACGAGCAGTACTTC | CASGRPGAIYEQYF
TRBJ2-2 | TRBV9 | many | TRBD2 | TGTGCCAGCAGCGTAAGCGGGAGCTCAACCGGGGAGCTGTTTTTT | CASSVSGSSTGELFF
TRBJ2-5 | TRBV7-2 | many | - | TGTGCCAGCAGCCCCGCGGGGACGGTCCGGCAGCAGACCCAGTACTTC | CASSPAGTVRQQTQYF
TRBJ2-1 | TRBV5-4 | few | - | TGTGCCAGCAGCCTGAAACAGGGCAGGGAGCAGTTCTTC | CASSLKQGREQFF
TRBJ2-7 | TRBV19 | many | - | TGTGCCAGTAGTCCCCGGGGCGGGACTCCCTACGAGCAGTACTTC | CASSPRGGTPYEQYF
TRBJ2-7 | TRBV29-1 | - | TRBD1 | TGCAGCGTTGCCCGGGACAGGGGCTTCGAGCAGTACTTC | CSVARDRGFEQYF
TRBJ1-1 | TRBV7-9 | many | TRBD1 | TGTGCCAGCACCAAACAGGGGAGTTACACTGAAGCTTTCTTT | CASTKQGSYTEAFF
TRBJ1-2 | TRBV29-1 | few | TRBD1 | TGCAGCGTTGCATCAGGGACAGGGGAAGATGGCTACACCTTC | CSVASGTGEDGYTF
TRBJ2-7 | TRBV12-3/TRBV12-4 | many | - | TGTGCCAGCAGTTTCTCGCAGGGCTACGAGCAGTACTTC | CASSFSQGYEQYF
TRBJ2-1 | TRBV6-1 | - | - | TGTGCCAGCAGTGAAGACCGGGGAGGTGAGCAGTTCTTC | CASSEDRGGEQFF
TRBJ2-5 | TRBV4-1 | - | - | TGCGCCAGCAGCCAATCTTCCGGGACGCCGCTGCGAGAGACCCAGTACTTC | CASSQSSGTPLRETQYF
TRBJ2-7 | TRBV7-9 | many | TRBD1 | TGTGCCAGCAGTTCCCGGGACAGGGGAATCGAGCAGTACTTC | CASSSRDRGIEQYF
TRBJ1-2 | TRBV4-1 | - | - | TGCGCCAGCAGCGACCGGGAGAGCGCGTACTATGGCTACACCTTC | CASSDRESAYYGYTF
TRBJ2-7 | TRBV5-1 | many | TRBD2 | TGCGCCAGCAGCCCCTTCTCCCTAGCGGGGGCCTACGAGCAGTACTTC | CASSPFSLAGAYEQYF
TRBJ2-1 | TRBV14 | - | - | TGTGCCAGCAGCCCTCCCTACAATGAGCAGTTCTTC | CASSPPYNEQFF
TRBJ2-1 | TRBV10-3 | few | - | TGTGCCATCAGTTTTCAACTAGTCAATGAGCAGTTCTTC | CAISFQLVNEQFF
TRBJ1-5 | TRBV12-3/TRBV12-4 | few | TRBD1 | TGTGCCAGTACAGGGGGCGATGCCAATCAGCCCCAGCATTTT | CASTGGDANQPQHF
TRBJ2-3 | TRBV4-3 | - | - | TGCGCCAGCAGCCAAGTATGGGAGGGCACAGATACGCAGTATTTT | CASSQVWEGTDTQYF
TRBJ1-5 | TRBV12-3/TRBV12-4 | many | - | TGTGCCAGCAGTTTAGAAGCGGGCAATCAGCCCCAGCATTTT | CASSLEAGNQPQHF
TRBJ2-1 | TRBV12-3/TRBV12-4 | few | - | TGTGCCAGCACCCCGGCCCTCCCCTTCTCTAATGAGCAGTTCTTC | CASTPALPFSNEQFF
TRBJ2-1 | TRBV18 | - | - | TGTGCCAGCTCACCAATCCCCGCAGCCCCATATGAGCAGTTCTTC | CASSPIPAAPYEQFF
TRBJ2-1 | TRBV7-6 | many | TRBD2 | TGTGCCAGCAGCTTTTATCTCCCGGCTAGCGGGATCAATGAGCAGTTCTTC | CASSFYLPASGINEQFF
TRBJ2-3 | TRBV27 | many | - | TGTGCCAGCAGTCGCTGGGCTTCACTTGGAGATACGCAGTATTTT | CASSRWASLGDTQYF
TRBJ2-1 | TRBV4-1 | few | - | TGCGCCAGCACATCATTCGGTGGGACCCCTTACAATGAGCAGTTCTTC | CASTSFGGTPYNEQFF
TRBJ2-7 | TRBV4-1 | few | - | TGCGCCAGCAGCCGACAGGCGCCGCTGGGGGAGCAGTACTTC | CASSRQAPLGEQYF
TRBJ1-2 | TRBV7-6 | - | - | TGTGCCAGCTCCGACAGAGACTATGGCTACACCTTC | CASSDRDYGYTF
TRBJ2-3 | TRBV25-1 | few | TRBD1 | TGTGCCAGCAGTGCGCCCCCCGGGACAGGGTTCAGTGAGGATACGCAGTATTTT | CASSAPPGTGFSEDTQYF
TRBJ2-3 | TRBV3-1 | few | TRBD2 | TGTGCCAGCAGCCCATGGACTAGCGGTTCTCACACAGATACGCAGTATTTT | CASSPWTSGSHTDTQYF
TRBJ2-2 | TRBV6-5 | many | - | TGTGCCAGCAGTTACTCCTCGGACGTGAACACCGGGGAGCTGTTTTTT | CASSYSSDVNTGELFF
TRBJ2-5 | TRBV20-1 | few | TRBD1 | TGCAGTGCAAACAATGGACAGGAGGAGACCCAGTACTTC | CSANNGQEETQYF
TRBJ2-1 | TRBV9 | - | - | TGTGCCAGCAGCTCTCGGACGGGTGAGGGCGATGAGCAGTTCTTC | CASSSRTGEGDEQFF
TRBJ2-3 | TRBV12-3/TRBV12-4 | many | TRBD2 | TGTGCCAGCAGTTTCATAGCGGGAGGCACAGATACGCAGTATTTT | CASSFIAGGTDTQYF
TRBJ2-3 | TRBV20-1 | many | - | TGCAGTGCTAGGGTTAGCACAGATACGCAGTATTTT | CSARVSTDTQYF
TRBJ1-1 | TRBV6-2/TRBV6-3 | many | - | TGTGCCAGCCGATCCATGGGGAAGACTGAAGCTTTCTTT | CASRSMGKTEAFF
TRBJ1-6 | TRBV7-2 | many | - | TGTGCCAGCAGCTTAGCCAGGGATTCACCCCTCCACTTT | CASSLARDSPLHF